The present TCR beta chain was sequenced within a study of OX40 agonist ivuxolimab in advanced cancers. The wider study: One patient with hepatocellular carcinoma and two with cutaneous melanoma, three in all, had partial responses. Study-level results: Clones of CD4+ and CD8+ blood T cells grew by week 6 at doses of 0.1 to 3.0 mg/kg.

Method: immunoSEQ multiplex PCR; TCRdb's copy keeps in-frame clones and lacks some. This table holds tens of thousands of clones, 92% found once. V was clipped by 3 bases and J by 7 bases, with 11 bases between them. Germline V gene sequence: CDR1 SGHDT, CDR2 YYEEEE. CDR3 size: 12 residues. As concerns this clone: Its target is not known.

The sequence was collected from an adult with an advanced solid tumor such as melanoma, head and neck, liver or kidney cancer. The rearrangement uses TRBV5-6 and TRBJ2-7; possibly TRBD2 for D (5 bases). Sample: CD4+ or CD8+ T cells sorted from blood, taken in a trial of the OX40 agonist ivuxolimab. CDR3 DNA sequence: TGTGCCAGCAGCTCAACCCCGGGGGAGCAGTACTTC. It is translated as CASSSTPGEQYF.